The present TCR beta chain was sequenced within a study of T-cell reconstitution after alpha-beta-depleted transplantation in children (dated by TCRdb to about 2016). In the study overall: T-cell immune reconstitution after TCRalphabeta/CD19-depleted allogeneic hematopoietic cell transplantation in children was quantitatively tracked in the study by means of TCR repertoire profiling. Beyond this particular receptor, the publication reports: The apparently early recovery of alphabetaT-cell counts about two months after transplant reportedly depended on only several hundred rapidly expanded clones that came from non-depleted graft cells. Over the following months the frequencies of hyperexpanded clones went down, and after one year T-cell counts and TCRbeta diversity were mostly credited to newly produced T cells. In some patients, the high TCRbeta diversity seen at day 60 was put down to recipient T cells and intrathymic progenitors that had survived conditioning.

From the germline V gene (reference sequence), CDR1 is GTSNPN and CDR2 is SVGIG. The CDR3 measures 12 amino acids from cysteine to phenylalanine. The read is trimmed to its CDR3 DNA, 36 bases read in frame from base 1. V drops 4 bases and J drops 0 bases, leaving 4 bases in between. The method was PCR. Sequencing was performed on an Illumina HiSeq 2500. TCR library preparation used molecular barcoding, with unique molecular identifiers applied to normalize quantification of the TCRbeta repertoire. TCRdb ran its own pipeline on the public reads, namely fastp trimming at Q25 and MiXCR clone calling, and kept in-frame beta chains. Entries are consolidated by CDR3 protein sequence, retaining the most common genes and DNA. A total of about 150,000 distinct CDR3 sequences appear in this sample, more than 9.5% of them only once. Together, the top ten hold about 12% of the sample. The sample's treatment or condition, from its label and the paper: allogeneic hematopoietic cell transplantation with graft depleted of TCRalphabeta T cells and CD19 B cells. The transplant recipients were children given TCRalphabeta/CD19-depleted allogeneic hematopoietic cell grafts.

In this sample, this clonotype turned up once. Its antigen remains undetermined. No base quality information exists; no much larger clone differs at one position. A single read counts as weak evidence. The sequencing used PBMCs, collected before TCRalphabeta/CD19-depleted stem cell transplant. This chain is built from TRBV30 and TRBJ1-3; the D segment cannot be called with confidence. This sequence originates from a boy younger than 10 with acute myeloid leukemia, due to receive a stem cell transplant. The CDR3 region reads CAWTSSGNTIYF. The DNA is TGTGCCTGGACAAGCTCTGGAAACACCATATATTTT.